Sequencing of this TCR beta chain was carried out in a study of T cells in Graves' hyperthyroidism and ophthalmopathy. As for the study in general: Peripheral blood was taken when the disease was first diagnosed, before any treatment began. Whole-study results and caveats: Most thyroid-expanded clonotypes above 0.001 were also found in blood.

The source material, RNA transcripts, was used to amplify TCR beta CDR3 regions. First-round RT-PCR targeting the TCR CDR3 was performed with the HTBI primer set. TCRdb re-analysed the multiplex PCR reads in MiXCR, keeping a single row per CDR3 protein. The sample lists hundreds of thousands of distinct CDR3 sequences; more than 14% were seen once. In germline, CDR1 is MDHEN, CDR2 SYDVKM. The CDR3 sequence is 15 residues long. The V end was cut by 1 base, the J end by 0 bases, with 9 bases between. Only a few counts were recorded for this clonotype. The antigen remains undetermined. With a much larger clone just one base away, this may be a read error. This CDR3 fails to terminate in the conserved phenylalanine or tryptophan, so it likely reflects a read error. Ophthalmopathy patients showed a Clinical Activity Score of at least 3, NOSPECS grade of at least 4 and duration under 3 months.

The chain employs TRBV28 and TRBJ1-1; no reliable D call. The receptor comes from a woman between 50 and 59 years old with Graves' ophthalmopathy. The source material was blood. The DNA of the CDR3 is TGTGCCAGCAGTTTATCCCCGGCCATGAACACTGAAGCTTTCTCT. Protein product: CASSLSPAMNTEAFS.